This passage covers 8 T cell receptor beta chains from one sample sequenced in a study of blood T cell repertoires in COVID-19. Data came from immunoSEQ multiplex PCR; TCRdb stores just in-frame clones and leaves some out. The sample yields 150,000 to 200,000 clones, about 80% seen once. Specimen: peripheral blood. All receptors come from a human donor with acute or convalescent COVID-19. The donor label of this sample is uncertain.

The table lists this clone with a count of one. The chain links TRBV19 to TRBJ2-7; 8 nucleotides line up with TRBD2. Unmatched junction bases numbered 5, after V lost 5 bases and J lost 2 bases. CDR1 is LNHDA, CDR2 SQIVND, per germline (reference sequence). The CDR3 is 14 residues long. The CDR3 loop is CASSVREGAYEQYF. CDR3 bases: TGTGCCAGTAGTGTACGGGAGGGAGCCTACGAGCAGTACTTC.

The V and J genes are TRBV19 and TRBJ2-2, with a possible D match to TRBD1 (6 bases). The length of the CDR3 is 15 residues. The V and J ends lost 3 bases and 1 base respectively, with 9 bases between them. Germline V gene data show CDR1 as LNHDA and CDR2 as SQIVND (reference sequence). For the CDR3, the DNA is TGTGCCAGTAGTATCCTGGACAGGAACACCGGGGAGCTGTTTTTT. Translation: CASSILDRNTGELFF. The complete variable domain, with remaining parts taken from reference TRBV19 and TRBJ2-2, reads DGGITQSPKYLFRKEGQNVTLSCEQNLNHDAMYWYRQDPGQGLRLIYYSQIVNDFQKGDIAEGYSVSREKKESFPLTVTSAQKNPTAFYLCASSILDRNTGELFFGEGSRLTVL.

This chain connects TRBV3-1 (or the pseudogene TRBV3-2) to TRBJ2-3, with 13 positions matching TRBD2. Trimming took 2 bases from V and 4 from J; bases not matched to a gene: 6. The CDR3 has 17 amino acids. Germline CDR1 LGHDT, CDR2 YNNKEL (reference sequence). The CDR3 loop is CASSQHRLAGGADTQYF. CDR3 DNA: TGTGCCAGCAGCCAACATAGACTAGCGGGAGGCGCAGATACGCAGTATTTT.

The chain recombines TRBV21-1 with TRBJ2-7; the DNA was not used to check the table's D call, TRBD1. TRBV21-1 is shown as a pseudogene. This CDR3 region has 15 residues. The CDR3 nucleotides are TGTGCCAGCAGCAATGGTGTTCCGACAGGCTACGAGCAGTACTTC. It yields the protein CASSNGVPTGYEQYF.

The chain joins TRBV7-7 to TRBJ2-5, with 8 nucleotides matching TRBD2. CDR1 is SSHAT and CDR2 is FNYEAQ in the germline V gene (reference sequence). This CDR3 is 16 amino acids long. With V trimmed by 4 bases and J by 5 bases, 12 bases remained unmatched. The CDR3 region is CASSSGLAGGGETQYF. The CDR3 bases are TGTGCCAGCAGCTCCGGCCTAGCGGGTGGAGGTGAGACCCAGTACTTC.

This chain joins TRBV5-5 and TRBJ2-3, with TRBD2 as a possible D gene (6 bases). Germline loops: CDR1 SGHKS, CDR2 YYEKEE (reference sequence). The CDR3 consists of 17 residues. Trimming stripped 0 bases from V and 0 bases from J, with 14 bases between. The CDR3, as DNA: TGTGCCAGCAGCTTGGAGACTCCGGGAGATAGCACAGATACGCAGTATTTT. The encoded protein is CASSLETPGDSTDTQYF.

The chain has TRBV5-1 and TRBJ2-1, with 13 positions matching TRBD2. The CDR3 totals 15 residues. Germline assignment: CDR1 SGHRS and CDR2 YFSETQ. V shed 5 bases and J 5 bases; nucleotides not matched to a gene: 4. The CDR3: CASRPGLAGHNEQFF. The CDR3 region has the DNA TGCGCCAGCAGACCGGGACTAGCGGGGCACAATGAGCAGTTCTTC. Filled out from reference TRBV5-1 and TRBJ2-1, the complete variable domain reads KAGVTQTPRYLIKTRGQQVTLSCSPISGHRSVSWYQQTPGQGLQFLFEYFSETQRNKGNFPGRFSGRQFSNSRSEMNVSTLELGDSALYLCASRPGLAGHNEQFFGPGTRLTVL.

V gene TRBV6-5 combines with J gene TRBJ1-1, with D hard to call. Germline CDR1 is MNHEY and CDR2 is SVGAGI. V lost 6 bases and J 1 base, leaving 12 bases between the germline ends. The length of the CDR3 is 14 residues. CDR3 sequence (DNA): TGTGCCAGCAGCGCAAGCGGGTCGAACACTGAAGCTTTCTTT. Protein: CASSASGSNTEAFF.